The rows below give T cell receptor beta chains drawn from one sample of a study of T cells in Graves' hyperthyroidism and ophthalmopathy. MiXCR, run by TCRdb on the multiplex PCR reads, gives a single entry per CDR3 protein. Among around 210,000 distinct CDR3 sequences listed, 17% were seen once. Sequences were obtained from blood. Source of these receptors: a woman in her 50s with Graves' hyperthyroidism. CDR3s include the opening cysteine and the closing phenylalanine or tryptophan. D genes are given only for firm matches. Clone size, where shown, is once, few, many, or a class for clones that have expanded.

abundance: many
d_gene: NA
v_gene: TRBV14
j_gene: TRBJ2-7
CDR3nt: TGTGCCAGCAGCCAACAATGGCGAAGAGAGCAGTACTTC
CDR3aa: CASSQQWRREQYF

abundance: many
d_gene: NA
v_gene: TRBV7-2
j_gene: TRBJ1-1
CDR3nt: TGTGCCAGCAGCCAGCAGACAGCAAACACTGAAGCTTTCTTT
CDR3aa: CASSQQTANTEAFF

abundance: many
d_gene: TRBD1
v_gene: TRBV10-2
j_gene: TRBJ1-1
CDR3nt: TGCGCCAGCAAAGACAGGGGTTACACTGAAGCTTTCTTT
CDR3aa: CASKDRGYTEAFF

abundance: many
d_gene: NA
v_gene: TRBV20-1
j_gene: TRBJ2-7
CDR3nt: TGCAGTGCTAGAGATCCAGCGAGGTCGCTCCACGAGCAGTACTTC
CDR3aa: CSARDPARSLHEQYF

abundance: many
d_gene: TRBD1
v_gene: TRBV20-1
j_gene: TRBJ2-7
CDR3nt: TGCAGTGCTGAGGACAGGTACTCCTACGAGCAGTACTTC
CDR3aa: CSAEDRYSYEQYF

abundance: many
d_gene: NA
v_gene: TRBV6-2/TRBV6-3
j_gene: TRBJ1-1
CDR3nt: TGTGCCAGCAGCGGACAAGCGTTGACTGAAGCTTTCTTT
CDR3aa: CASSGQALTEAFF

abundance: NA
d_gene: TRBD2
v_gene: TRBV7-9
j_gene: TRBJ2-3
CDR3nt: TGTGCCAGCAGCCACACGGGCCTCGGACTAGACACAGATACGCAGTATTTT
CDR3aa: CASSHTGLGLDTDTQYF

abundance: NA
d_gene: NA
v_gene: TRBV7-6
j_gene: TRBJ2-1
CDR3nt: TGTGCCAGCAGCTTCGGGGACCTGGCCAGGGGCAATGAGCAGTTCTTC
CDR3aa: CASSFGDLARGNEQFF

abundance: many
d_gene: NA
v_gene: TRBV5-6
j_gene: TRBJ2-1
CDR3nt: TGTGCCAGCAGCAGACAGGCGGTTGAGCAGTTCTTC
CDR3aa: CASSRQAVEQFF

abundance: NA
d_gene: NA
v_gene: TRBV10-3
j_gene: TRBJ1-6
CDR3nt: TGTGCCATCAGCGGAGCGGGGTCACCCCTCCACTTT
CDR3aa: CAISGAGSPLHF

abundance: NA
d_gene: TRBD2
v_gene: TRBV6-2/TRBV6-3
j_gene: TRBJ2-7
CDR3nt: TGTGCCAGCAGTGGCGAGACTAGCGGTTCCTACGAGCAGTACTTC
CDR3aa: CASSGETSGSYEQYF

abundance: NA
d_gene: TRBD1
v_gene: TRBV28
j_gene: TRBJ2-6
CDR3nt: TGTGCCGGCAGTTCCGCGGGACAGGGGTGGGGGGGGGCCAACGTCCTGACTTTC
CDR3aa: CAGSSAGQGWGGANVLTF

abundance: many
d_gene: NA
v_gene: TRBV28
j_gene: TRBJ2-1
CDR3nt: TGTGCCAGCAGTTTTCAGGCTCCGGATGAGCAGTTCTTC
CDR3aa: CASSFQAPDEQFF

abundance: many
d_gene: NA
v_gene: TRBV3-1
j_gene: TRBJ2-2
CDR3nt: TGTGCCAGCAGCCAAGTACCGGGGAACACCGGGGAGCTGTTTTTT
CDR3aa: CASSQVPGNTGELFF

abundance: many
d_gene: NA
v_gene: TRBV13
j_gene: TRBJ2-7
CDR3nt: TGTGCCAGCAGCTTACCCCACGAGGACGAGCAGTACTTC
CDR3aa: CASSLPHEDEQYF